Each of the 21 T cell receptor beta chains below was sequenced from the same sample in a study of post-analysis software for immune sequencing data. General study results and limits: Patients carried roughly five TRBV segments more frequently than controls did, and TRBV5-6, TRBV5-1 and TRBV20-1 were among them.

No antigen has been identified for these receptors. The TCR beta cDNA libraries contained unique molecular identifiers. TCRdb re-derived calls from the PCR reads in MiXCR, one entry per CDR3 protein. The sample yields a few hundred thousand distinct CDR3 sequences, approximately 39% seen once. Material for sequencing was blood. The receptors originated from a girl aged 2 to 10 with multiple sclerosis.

The CDR3 DNA reads as TGTGCCAGCAGCGTAGGTGGACAGTCCGGGGCTTATTCACCCCTCCACTTT. It encodes CASSVGGQSGAYSPLHF. The V call is TRBV9, the J call TRBJ1-6, with a tentative D call TRBD1 (6 bases). V shed 0 bases and J shed 8 bases, with 18 bases lying between them. Per the germline V gene, CDR1 is SGDLS and CDR2 is YYNGEE. CDR3 size: 17 residues.

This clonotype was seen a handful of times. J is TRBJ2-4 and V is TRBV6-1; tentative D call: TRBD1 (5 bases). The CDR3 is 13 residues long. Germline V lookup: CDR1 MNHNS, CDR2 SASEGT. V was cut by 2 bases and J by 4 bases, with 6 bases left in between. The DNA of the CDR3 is TGTGCCAGCAGTGAAAGGGGTAAAAACATTCAGTACTTC. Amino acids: CASSERGKNIQYF.

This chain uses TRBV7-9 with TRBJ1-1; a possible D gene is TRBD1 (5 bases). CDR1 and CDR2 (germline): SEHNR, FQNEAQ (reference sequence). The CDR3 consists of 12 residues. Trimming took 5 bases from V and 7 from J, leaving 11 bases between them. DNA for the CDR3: TGTGCCAGCAGCCTCGGACATGTTGAAGCTTTCTTT. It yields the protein CASSLGHVEAFF.

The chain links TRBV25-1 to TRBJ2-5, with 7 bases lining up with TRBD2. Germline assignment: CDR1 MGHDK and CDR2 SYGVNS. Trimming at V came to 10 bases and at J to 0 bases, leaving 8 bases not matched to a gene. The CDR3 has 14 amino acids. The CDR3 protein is CATRGRGNQETQYF. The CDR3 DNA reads TGTGCCACCCGAGGGCGGGGGAACCAAGAGACCCAGTACTTC.

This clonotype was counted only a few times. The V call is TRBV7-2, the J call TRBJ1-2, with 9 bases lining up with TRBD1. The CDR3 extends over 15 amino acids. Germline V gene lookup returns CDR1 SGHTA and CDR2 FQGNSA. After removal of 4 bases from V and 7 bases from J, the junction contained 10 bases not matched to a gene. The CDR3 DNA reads TGTGCCAGCAGCTACGCCGGGACAGGGAATTTTGGCTACACCTTC. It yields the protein CASSYAGTGNFGYTF.

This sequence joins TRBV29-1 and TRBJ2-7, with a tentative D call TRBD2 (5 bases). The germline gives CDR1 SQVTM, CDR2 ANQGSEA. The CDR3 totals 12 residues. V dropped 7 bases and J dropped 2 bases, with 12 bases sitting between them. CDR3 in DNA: TGCAGCGGTAGAGGGATGCCCTACGAGCAGTACTTC. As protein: CSGRGMPYEQYF.

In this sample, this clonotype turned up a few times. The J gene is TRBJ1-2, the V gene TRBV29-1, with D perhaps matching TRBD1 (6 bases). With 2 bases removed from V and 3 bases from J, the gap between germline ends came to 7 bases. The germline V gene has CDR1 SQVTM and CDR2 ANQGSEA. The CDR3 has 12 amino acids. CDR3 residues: CSVEPGDYGYTF. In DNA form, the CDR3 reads TGCAGCGTTGAACCAGGGGACTATGGCTACACCTTC.

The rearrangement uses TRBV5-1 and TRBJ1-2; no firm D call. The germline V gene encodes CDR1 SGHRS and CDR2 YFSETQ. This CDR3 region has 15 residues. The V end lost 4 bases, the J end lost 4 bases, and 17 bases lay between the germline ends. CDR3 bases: TGCGCCAGCAGCATTGCCTCCGGGGAGAGCTATGGCTACACCTTC. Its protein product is CASSIASGESYGYTF. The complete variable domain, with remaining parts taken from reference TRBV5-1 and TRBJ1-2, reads KAGVTQTPRYLIKTRGQQVTLSCSPISGHRSVSWYQQTPGQGLQFLFEYFSETQRNKGNFPGRFSGRQFSNSRSEMNVSTLELGDSALYLCASSIASGESYGYTFGSGTRLTVV.

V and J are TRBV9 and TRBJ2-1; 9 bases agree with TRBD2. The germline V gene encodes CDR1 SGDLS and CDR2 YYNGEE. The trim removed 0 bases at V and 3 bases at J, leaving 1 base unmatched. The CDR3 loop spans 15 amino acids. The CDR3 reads CASSVVAGDYNEQFF. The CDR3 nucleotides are TGTGCCAGCAGCGTAGTAGCGGGGGACTACAATGAGCAGTTCTTC.

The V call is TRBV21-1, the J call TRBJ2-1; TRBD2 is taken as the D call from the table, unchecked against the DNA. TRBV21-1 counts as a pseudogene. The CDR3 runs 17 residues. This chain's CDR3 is CASSKVPPSGVSNEQFF. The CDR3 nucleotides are TGTGCCAGCAGCAAAGTCCCTCCGTCGGGAGTGAGCAATGAGCAGTTCTTC.

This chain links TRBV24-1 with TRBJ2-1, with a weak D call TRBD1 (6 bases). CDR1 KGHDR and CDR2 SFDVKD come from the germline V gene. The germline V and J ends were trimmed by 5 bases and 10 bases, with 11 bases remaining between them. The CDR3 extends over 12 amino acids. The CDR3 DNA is TGTGCCACCAGTGGCAACGACAGGGAGCAGTTCTTC. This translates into CATSGNDREQFF.

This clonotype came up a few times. CDR3 nucleotide sequence: TGTGCCAGCAGCTCTAACAGGTTATACACCTTC. It yields the protein CASSSNRLYTF. The V and J genes are TRBV6-6 and TRBJ1-2; weak D call: TRBD1 (5 bases). The CDR3 contains 11 residues. The ends were cut back, 6 bases at V and 11 bases at J, with 13 bases in the middle. Germline CDR1 and CDR2: MNHNY and SVGAGI (reference sequence).

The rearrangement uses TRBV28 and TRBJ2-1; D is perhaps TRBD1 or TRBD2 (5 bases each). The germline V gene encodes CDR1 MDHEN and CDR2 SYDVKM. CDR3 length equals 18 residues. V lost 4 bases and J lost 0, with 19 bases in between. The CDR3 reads CASSSPGHKRSSYNEQFF. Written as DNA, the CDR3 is TGTGCCAGCAGTTCCCCAGGACACAAGCGGAGCTCCTACAATGAGCAGTTCTTC.

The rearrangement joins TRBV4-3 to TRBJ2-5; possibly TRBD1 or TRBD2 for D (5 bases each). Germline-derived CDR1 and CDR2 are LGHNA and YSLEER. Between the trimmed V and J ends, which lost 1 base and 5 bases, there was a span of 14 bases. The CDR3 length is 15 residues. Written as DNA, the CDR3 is TGCGCCAGCAGCCAAGGTGTAGGGGAGTCGGAGACCCAGTACTTC. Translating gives CASSQGVGESETQYF.

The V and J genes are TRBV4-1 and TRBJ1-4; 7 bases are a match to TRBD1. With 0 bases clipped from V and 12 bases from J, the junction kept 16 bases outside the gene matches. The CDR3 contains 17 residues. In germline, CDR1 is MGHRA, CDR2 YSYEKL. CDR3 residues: CASSQDFPTGPYGELFF. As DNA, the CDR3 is TGCGCCAGCAGCCAAGATTTCCCGACAGGGCCTTATGGGGAACTGTTTTTT.

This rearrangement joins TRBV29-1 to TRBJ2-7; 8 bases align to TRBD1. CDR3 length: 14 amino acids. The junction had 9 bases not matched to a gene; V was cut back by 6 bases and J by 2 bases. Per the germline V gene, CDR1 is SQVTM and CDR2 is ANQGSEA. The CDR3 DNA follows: TGCAGCGTAGGACAGGGTTCGAGGACCTACGAGCAGTACTTC. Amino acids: CSVGQGSRTYEQYF.

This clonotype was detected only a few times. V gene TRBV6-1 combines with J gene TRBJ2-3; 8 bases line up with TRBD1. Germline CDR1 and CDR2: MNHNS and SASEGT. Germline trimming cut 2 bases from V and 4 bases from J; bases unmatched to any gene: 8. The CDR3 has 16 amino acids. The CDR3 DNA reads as TGTGCCAGCAGTGAATCCGGGACAGGTCGCGCAGATACGCAGTATTTT. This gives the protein CASSESGTGRADTQYF.

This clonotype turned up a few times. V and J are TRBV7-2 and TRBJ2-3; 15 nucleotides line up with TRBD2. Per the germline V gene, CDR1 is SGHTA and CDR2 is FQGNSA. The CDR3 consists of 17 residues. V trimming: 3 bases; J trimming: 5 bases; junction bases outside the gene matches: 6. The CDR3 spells CASSLGPGLAGGDTQYF. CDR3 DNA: TGTGCCAGCAGCTTGGGGCCGGGACTAGCGGGAGGAGATACGCAGTATTTT.

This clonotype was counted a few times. CDR3 in DNA: TGCAGTGCTATAGGACTAGCGGGAGGGCGTAGCACAGATACGCAGTATTTT. Protein: CSAIGLAGGRSTDTQYF. The J gene is TRBJ2-3, the V gene TRBV20-1; the match to TRBD2 covers 15 bases. The CDR3 covers 17 residues. Germline V gives CDR1 DFQATT, CDR2 SNEGSKA (reference sequence). V was clipped by 4 bases and J by 0 bases; unmatched bases: 5.

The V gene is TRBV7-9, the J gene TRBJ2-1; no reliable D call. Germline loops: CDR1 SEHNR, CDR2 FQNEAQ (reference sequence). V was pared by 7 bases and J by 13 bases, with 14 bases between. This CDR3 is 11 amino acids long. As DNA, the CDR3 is TGTGCCAGCACCCATACAACGGGCCAGTTCTTC. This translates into CASTHTTGQFF.

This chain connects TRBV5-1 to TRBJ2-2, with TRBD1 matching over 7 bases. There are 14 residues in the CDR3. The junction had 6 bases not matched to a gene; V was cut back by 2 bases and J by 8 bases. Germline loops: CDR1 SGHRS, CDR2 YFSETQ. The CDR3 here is CASSLPEGAGELFF. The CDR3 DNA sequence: TGCGCCAGCAGCTTACCTGAGGGGGCAGGGGAGCTGTTTTTT.